This TCR beta chain was found in a study of siplizumab effects on memory and regulatory T cells (dated by TCRdb to the late 2010s). About the investigation overall: The effect of the anti-CD2 antibody siplizumab on alloreactive T-cell subsets was examined in allogeneic mixed lymphocyte reactions constructed from human PBMCs. On the study overall, not on this receptor specifically: Because sequences at frequencies below about 10^-5 were poorly captured, only a minor fraction of alloreactive clones could be mapped back to unstimulated subsets. Compared with memory T cells, unstimulated naive T cells appeared more diverse, and naive cells seemed to make a substantial contribution to the alloresponse. Of the alloreactive CD4+ clones that could be mapped, the Treg-derived share averaged almost 70% with siplizumab compared with around 27% in control reactions. The suppressive function of proliferating Tregs from siplizumab cultures was not functionally confirmed. Roughly 80-97% of proliferating CD4+ or CD8+ clones could not be assigned a naive or memory phenotype. The cumulative frequency of alloreactive sequences traceable to unstimulated CD4+ memory T cells was significantly reduced by siplizumab.

About this clone: The clone's antigen remains unknown. No base-level quality is on record; no much larger clone is a single base apart.

Including the terminal cysteine and phenylalanine, the CDR3 comprises 16 residues. CDR3 DNA is the only sequence kept; it has 48 bases, read in frame from the first base. After removal of 4 bases from V and 4 bases from J, the junction retains 9 bases not matched to a gene. Taken from the germline V gene (reference sequence), the CDR1 and CDR2 loops are LNHDA and SQIVND. The method was the immunoSEQ multiplex PCR assay. Each sample had some 10^5 TCR templates assayed by the deep sequencing platform. Genomic DNA extracted from sorted T cells was used for TCRbeta CDR3 sequencing. The source study handled its data this way. The R programming language was used for clonal analysis of TCRbeta CDR3 data. Comparing unstimulated samples against CFSE-low samples taken after the reaction was how alloreactive CD4+ and CD8+ clones were defined. Regulatory or non-regulatory origin of alloreactive CD4+ clones was assigned by matching sequences to the sorted unstimulated Treg and non-Treg repertoires. TCRdb re-hosts the immuneACCESS table, in-frame sequences only. Its copies lack some clones; in the studies checked, an unresolved V gene accounts for under half of them, and the cause for the rest is not known. The V and J calls and clone size come from that table; D and trimming were worked out from the DNA. This sample holds 55,000 to 65,000 clones; approximately 97% were observed only once. The biggest ten clones account for 0.95% to 1.4% of the sample.

In addition, sequencing in three donor pairs included unstimulated CD8+ effector memory subsets alongside CD4+ naive, CD8+ naive, CD8+ TEMRA and CD4+ memory subsets. Sorted unstimulated T cells and proliferating T cells recovered from mixed lymphocyte reactions underwent TCRbeta CDR3 sequencing. Fresh whole blood from about ten HLA-typed healthy donors served as the source for isolating PBMCs. The receptor chain draws on TRBV19 and TRBJ1-5; TRBD1 aligns with 8 central bases. The sample comprised naive CD8+ T cells sorted from blood. The cell subset or site label on this specimen signifies: unstimulated naive T cells. This TCR was sampled from a human donor in good health. The DNA reads as follows: TGTGCCAGTAGTACAGGGACAGGAGTTCCTAATCAGCCCCAGCATTTT. Its product reads: CASSTGTGVPNQPQHF.